What follows describes a single T cell receptor beta chain. Its target is unknown. It was cDNA, reverse transcribed from extracted RNA, that served as the sequencing template. Sequenced by immunoSEQ multiplex PCR; TCRdb stores in-frame clones only, minus some. The table lists nearly 110,000 clones, roughly 89% of them singletons, with under 25% in the top ten. The V end was cut by 0 bases, the J end by 13 bases, with 3 bases between. Germline-derived CDR1 and CDR2 are SEHNR and FQNEAQ (reference sequence). This CDR3 is built from 9 residues. The treatment was: oral pan-JAK inhibitor, 5-10 mg twice daily. This sample was included in a study of CD8+ T cells in alopecia areata. Study-level results: Higher clonality than in normal scalp was seen in lesional scalp, especially alopecia totalis/universalis.

The TCR was taken from a human donor with alopecia areata. This chain uses TRBV7-9 with TRBJ2-5; D remains unclear. The sample was CD8+ T cells sorted from blood, taken at week 24, from a patient treated with tofacitinib. As DNA, the CDR3 is TGTGCCAGCAGCTTAGCCCCGTACTTC. As protein: CASSLAPYF.